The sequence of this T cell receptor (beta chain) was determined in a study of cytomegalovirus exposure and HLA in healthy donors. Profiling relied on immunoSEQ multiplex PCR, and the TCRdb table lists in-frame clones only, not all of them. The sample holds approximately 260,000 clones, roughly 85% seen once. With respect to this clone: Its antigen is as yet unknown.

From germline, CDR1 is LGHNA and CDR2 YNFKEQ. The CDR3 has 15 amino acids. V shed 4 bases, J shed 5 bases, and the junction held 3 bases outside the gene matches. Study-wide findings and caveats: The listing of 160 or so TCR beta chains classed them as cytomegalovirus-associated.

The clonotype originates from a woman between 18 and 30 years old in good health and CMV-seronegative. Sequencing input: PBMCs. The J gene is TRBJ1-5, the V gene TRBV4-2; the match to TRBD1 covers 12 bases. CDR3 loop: CASSRDRGQDQPQHF. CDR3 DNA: TGTGCCAGCAGCCGGGACAGGGGGCAGGATCAGCCCCAGCATTTT.